The rows below give T cell receptor beta chains drawn from one sample of a study of T cell responses to AZD1222 COVID-19 vaccine. TCRdb's copy holds only in-frame clones and misses some; the assay was immunoSEQ multiplex PCR. The table lists tens of thousands of clones, roughly 94% of them singletons. Sequences were derived from peripheral blood, sampled on day 0 of AZD1222 vaccination. The receptors were sampled from an adult in good health. Both conserved end residues are part of each CDR3. A D gene is named only where the DNA matches it firmly. Clone size is not always given. Where it is, it says once, few, many or a class for expanded clones.

>NA|NA|TRBV10-3|TRBJ2-5
CAISEAEGIFRGETQYF
TGTGCCATCAGTGAAGCTGAGGGTATCTTTCGGGGAGAGACCCAGTACTTC
>NA|NA|TRBV28|TRBJ2-5
CASSYQWGDRRETQYF
TGTGCCAGCAGTTACCAATGGGGAGACCGACGGGAGACCCAGTACTTC
>TRBD2|NA|TRBV3-1/TRBV3-2|TRBJ2-3
CASSPGLAGSTDTQYF
TGTGCCAGCAGCCCCGGACTAGCGGGGAGCACAGATACGCAGTATTTT
>TRBD2|NA|TRBV5-1|TRBJ2-3
CASSLTSGSSRATDTQYF
TGCGCCAGCAGCTTGACTAGCGGGAGTAGCAGAGCGACAGATACGCAGTATTTT
>TRBD1|NA|TRBV24-1|TRBJ2-3
CATSETGQGRTDTQYF
TGTGCCACCAGTGAAACGGGACAGGGGCGCACAGATACGCAGTATTTT
>NA|NA|TRBV19|TRBJ2-6
CASSIVISSGANVLTF
TGTGCCAGTAGTATTGTCATAAGCTCTGGGGCCAACGTCCTGACTTTC
>NA|NA|TRBV7-8|TRBJ2-7
CASSFPGNEQYF
TGTGCCAGCAGCTTCCCAGGGAACGAGCAGTACTTC
>NA|once|TRBV10-3|TRBJ2-2
CAISVLVGGFANTGELFF
TGTGCCATCAGTGTCCTTGTGGGCGGATTCGCGAACACCGGGGAGCTGTTTTTT
>NA|medium-sized|TRBV19|TRBJ1-5
CASSIQGVSQPQHF
TGTGCCAGTAGTATACAGGGAGTAAGCCAGCCCCAGCATTTT
>TRBD2|NA|TRBV27|TRBJ2-5
CASSLLAGGPWETQYF
TGTGCCAGCAGTTTGCTAGCGGGAGGGCCTTGGGAGACCCAGTACTTC
>TRBD2|NA|TRBV5-5|TRBJ2-1
CASSLWASGTYNEQFF
TGTGCCAGCAGCTTGTGGGCTAGCGGAACCTACAATGAGCAGTTCTTC
>NA|NA|TRBV6-1|TRBJ1-2
CASRQGLYGYTF
TGTGCCAGCAGACAGGGACTCTATGGCTACACCTTC
>NA|NA|TRBV7-2|TRBJ1-1
CASSPGWAANTEAFF
TGTGCCAGCAGCCCAGGGTGGGCCGCGAACACTGAAGCTTTCTTT
>NA|NA|TRBV9|TRBJ1-1
CASSVVGSEAFF
TGTGCCAGCAGCGTAGTGGGCAGTGAAGCTTTCTTT
>TRBD1|NA|TRBV5-6|TRBJ1-1
CASSPVGLGTGEAFF
TGTGCCAGCAGCCCGGTTGGATTGGGGACAGGGGAAGCTTTCTTT
>TRBD2|NA|TRBV2|TRBJ2-3
CASSAFGLAGGPGTDTQYF
TGTGCCAGCAGTGCCTTCGGACTAGCGGGAGGGCCAGGCACAGATACGCAGTATTTT
>TRBD1|NA|TRBV6-5|TRBJ1-1
CASSWDREAEAFF
TGTGCCAGCAGCTGGGACAGGGAGGCCGAAGCTTTCTTT
>NA|NA|TRBV7-2|TRBJ1-5
CASSLAGLDTKPQHF
TGTGCCAGCAGCTTAGCGGGGCTAGACACCAAGCCCCAGCATTTT
>TRBD1|NA|TRBV4-3|TRBJ2-2
CASSQGTGRTGELFF
TGCGCCAGCAGCCAAGGGACAGGGCGGACCGGGGAGCTGTTTTTT
>TRBD2|NA|TRBV5-4|TRBJ2-7
CASSGLVAPYEQYF
TGTGCCAGCAGCGGACTAGTGGCCCCCTACGAGCAGTACTTC
>NA|NA|TRBV28|TRBJ1-1
CASTWGGPTEAFF
TGTGCCAGCACGTGGGGGGGGCCGACTGAAGCTTTCTTT
>NA|NA|TRBV4-1|TRBJ1-5
CASSQGESLNQPQHF
TGCGCCAGCAGCCAAGGTGAAAGCCTCAATCAGCCCCAGCATTTT
>NA|NA|TRBV3-1/TRBV3-2|TRBJ2-1
CASSQGGEVAYNEQFF
TGTGCCAGCAGCCAAGGGGGAGAAGTCGCCTACAATGAGCAGTTCTTC
>TRBD1|NA|TRBV28|TRBJ1-5
CASSQRTGRNQPQHF
TGTGCCAGCAGTCAGAGGACAGGGCGCAATCAGCCCCAGCATTTT
>NA|NA|TRBV7-9|TRBJ2-3
CASSLPPGDTQYF
TGTGCCAGCAGCTTACCCCCGGGAGATACGCAGTATTTT
>NA|NA|TRBV5-4|TRBJ2-7
CASNMQGSSYEQYF
TGTGCCAGCAACATGCAGGGTAGCTCCTACGAGCAGTACTTC
>NA|NA|TRBV28|TRBJ1-1
CASSIGPPRRSTEAFF
TGTGCCAGCAGTATTGGGCCGCCCAGGCGAAGCACTGAAGCTTTCTTT
>NA|NA|TRBV28|TRBJ2-7
CASSFGPVYEQYF
TGTGCCAGCAGTTTTGGTCCAGTTTACGAGCAGTACTTC
>NA|NA|TRBV5-1|TRBJ2-4
CASSLTGAASIQYF
TGCGCCAGCAGCTTGACCGGTGCCGCGTCAATTCAGTACTTC
>TRBD1|once|TRBV13|TRBJ2-1
CASSAYPGQGINEQFF
TGTGCCAGCAGCGCCTACCCGGGACAGGGAATTAATGAGCAGTTCTTC
>NA|NA|TRBV2|TRBJ1-6
CASSDERTNSPLHF
TGTGCCAGCAGTGATGAACGGACCAATTCACCCCTCCACTTT
>TRBD1|NA|TRBV7-8|TRBJ1-4
CASSLATGESGKLFF
TGTGCCAGCAGCTTAGCTACAGGGGAGTCGGGAAAACTGTTTTTT
>NA|once|TRBV6-4|TRBJ2-7
CASSDGLLLYEQYF
TGTGCCAGCAGTGACGGGCTACTACTCTACGAGCAGTACTTC
>NA|NA|TRBV6-1|TRBJ2-3
CASSELTSPDTQYF
TGTGCCAGCAGTGAGTTGACTAGTCCAGATACGCAGTATTTT
>TRBD1|NA|TRBV5-1|TRBJ1-3
CASSSQGAGNTIYF
TGCGCCAGCAGCTCGCAGGGGGCTGGAAACACCATATATTTT
>NA|NA|TRBV5-6|TRBJ1-1
CASSLTSTEAFF
TGTGCCAGCAGCTTAACGAGCACTGAAGCTTTCTTT
>NA|once|TRBV27|TRBJ2-1
CASSFGASKHHEQFF
TGTGCCAGCAGTTTCGGGGCTAGCAAACACCATGAGCAGTTCTTC
>TRBD1|NA|TRBV12-3/TRBV12-4|TRBJ2-7
CASTLTGDQYF
TGTGCCAGCACCCTAACAGGGGATCAGTACTTC
>TRBD1|NA|TRBV9|TRBJ1-1
CASSVGGRGHTEAFF
TGTGCCAGCAGCGTTGGGGGCAGGGGGCACACTGAAGCTTTCTTT
>NA|NA|TRBV28|TRBJ1-1
CASGNPDRPNTEAFF
TGTGCCAGCGGGAACCCCGACAGGCCGAACACTGAAGCTTTCTTT
>NA|NA|TRBV19|TRBJ1-4
CASRLGEKLFF
TGTGCCAGTAGATTAGGTGAAAAACTGTTTTTT